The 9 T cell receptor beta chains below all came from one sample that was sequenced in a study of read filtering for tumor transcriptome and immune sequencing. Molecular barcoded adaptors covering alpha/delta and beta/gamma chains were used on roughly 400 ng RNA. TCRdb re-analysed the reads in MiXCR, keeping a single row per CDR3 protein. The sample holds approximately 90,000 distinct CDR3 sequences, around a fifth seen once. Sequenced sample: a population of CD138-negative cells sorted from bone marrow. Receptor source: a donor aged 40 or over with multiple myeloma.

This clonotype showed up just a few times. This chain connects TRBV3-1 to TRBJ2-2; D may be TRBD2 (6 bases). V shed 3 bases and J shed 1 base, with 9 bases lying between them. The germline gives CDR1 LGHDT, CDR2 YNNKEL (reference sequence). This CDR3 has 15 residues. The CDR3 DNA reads TGTGCCAGCAGCCAGGAAGCGGGGAACACCGGGGAGCTGTTTTTT. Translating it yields CASSQEAGNTGELFF.

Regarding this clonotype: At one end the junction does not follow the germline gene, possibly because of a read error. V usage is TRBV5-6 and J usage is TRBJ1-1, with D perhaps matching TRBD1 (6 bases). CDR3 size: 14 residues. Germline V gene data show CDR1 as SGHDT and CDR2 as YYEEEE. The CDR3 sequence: CVSSFGQLNTEAFF. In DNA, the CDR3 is TGTGTCAGCAGCTTTGGACAGCTGAACACTGAAGCTTTCTTT.

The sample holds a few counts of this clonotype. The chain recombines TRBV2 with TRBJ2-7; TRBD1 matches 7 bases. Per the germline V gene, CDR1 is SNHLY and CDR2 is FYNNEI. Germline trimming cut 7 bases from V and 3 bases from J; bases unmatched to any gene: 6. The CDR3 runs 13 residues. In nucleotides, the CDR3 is TGTGCCAGCAAATTAGACAGGGACTACGAGCAGTACTTC. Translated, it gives CASKLDRDYEQYF.

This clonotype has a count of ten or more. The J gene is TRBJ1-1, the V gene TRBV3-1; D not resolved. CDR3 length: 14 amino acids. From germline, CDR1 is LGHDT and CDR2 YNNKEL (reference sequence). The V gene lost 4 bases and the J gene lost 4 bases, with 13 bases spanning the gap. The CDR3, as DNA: TGTGCCAGCAGCCTCGGAGGGAGTCGCACTGAAGCTTTCTTT. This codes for CASSLGGSRTEAFF.

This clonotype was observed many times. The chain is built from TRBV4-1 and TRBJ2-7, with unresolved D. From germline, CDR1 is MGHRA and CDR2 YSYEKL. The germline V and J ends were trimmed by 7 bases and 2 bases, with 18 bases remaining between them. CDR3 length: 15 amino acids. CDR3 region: CASTLNPTQTYEQYF. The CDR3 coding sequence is TGCGCCAGCACCTTAAATCCCACCCAAACCTACGAGCAGTACTTC.

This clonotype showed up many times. The CDR3 region is CSVREGATSNQPQHF. The CDR3 nucleotides read TGCAGCGTGAGGGAGGGGGCGACCAGCAATCAGCCCCAGCATTTT. The chain links TRBV29-1 to TRBJ1-5; 7 bases are shared with TRBD1. Germline-derived CDR1 and CDR2 are SQVTM and ANQGSEA. This CDR3 has 15 residues. V shed 6 bases and J 1 base; nucleotides not matched to a gene: 9.

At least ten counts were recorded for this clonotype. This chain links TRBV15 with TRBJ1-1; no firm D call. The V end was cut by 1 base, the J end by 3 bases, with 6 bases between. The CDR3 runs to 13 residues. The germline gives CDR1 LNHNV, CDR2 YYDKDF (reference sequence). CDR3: CATSRVVYTEAFF. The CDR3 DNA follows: TGTGCCACCAGCAGAGTAGTTTACACTGAAGCTTTCTTT.

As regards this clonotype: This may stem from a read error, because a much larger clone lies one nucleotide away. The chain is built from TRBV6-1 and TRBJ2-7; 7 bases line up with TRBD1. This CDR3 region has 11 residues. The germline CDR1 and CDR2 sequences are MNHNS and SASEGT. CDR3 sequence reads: CDMGQPYEQYF. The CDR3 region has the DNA TGTGACATGGGACAGCCCTACGAGCAGTACTTC.

The chain's CDR3 is CASSHAEKGVYGYTF. CDR3 coding DNA: TGCGCCAGCAGCCATGCCGAGAAGGGAGTCTATGGCTACACCTTC. The chain is built from TRBV4-1 and TRBJ1-2; D is unresolved. With 3 bases removed from V and 4 bases from J, the gap between germline ends came to 15 bases. The length of the CDR3 is 15 residues. Germline V gene lookup returns CDR1 MGHRA and CDR2 YSYEKL.